Presented here are 22 T cell receptor beta chains from one specimen sequenced in a study of blood T cell repertoires in COVID-19. The table came from immunoSEQ multiplex PCR; TCRdb's copy has only in-frame clones and leaves some out. This table holds 200,000 to 250,000 clones, around 80% found once. The source material was peripheral blood. These receptors were taken from an older woman with acute or convalescent COVID-19.

This chain's CDR3 is CASSLIGDEQFF. The DNA for the CDR3 is TGCGCCAGCAGCTTGATAGGGGATGAGCAGTTCTTC. This chain uses TRBV5-1 with TRBJ2-1, with D possibly TRBD1 on 5 matching bases. Germline-derived CDR1 and CDR2 are SGHRS and YFSETQ. With 1 base removed from V and 8 bases from J, the gap between germline ends came to 7 bases. The CDR3 covers 12 residues.

The rearrangement joins TRBV2 to TRBJ2-7, with 12 bases fitting TRBD2. After removal of 8 bases from V and 8 bases from J, the junction contained 13 bases not matched to a gene. The germline V gene encodes CDR1 SNHLY and CDR2 FYNNEI. This CDR3 is built from 15 residues. In DNA form, the CDR3 reads TGTGCCAGCTCGTCGGTGGCTAGCGGGGGGGCCCAGCAGTACTTC. This codes for CASSSVASGGAQQYF.

This clone was observed a single time. The J gene is TRBJ2-1, the V gene TRBV5-4, with a tentative D call TRBD1 (5 bases). Trimming removed 4 bases at V and 7 bases at J, with 12 bases between. From germline, CDR1 is SGHNT and CDR2 YYREEE (reference sequence). The CDR3 loop spans 13 amino acids. DNA for the CDR3: TGTGCCAGCAGCCTAGACCCAGGGAATGAGCAGTTCTTC. This translates into CASSLDPGNEQFF.

About this clone itself: The sample holds other DNA sequences that translate to the same CDR3. J is TRBJ2-1 and V is TRBV7-2, with TRBD2 identical over 9 bases. The V gene's germline CDR1 is SGHTA and CDR2 FQGNSA. The V segment lost 5 bases and the J segment 4 bases; nucleotides outside the gene matches: 6. CDR3 length equals 15 residues. The CDR3 DNA follows: TGTGCCAGCAGCCTAACTAGCGGGCCTTACAATGAGCAGTTCTTC. Translation gives CASSLTSGPYNEQFF.

CDR3 DNA: TGTGCCACCAGTGATCCCCGGGAGGGGGACTTCTACGAGCAGTACGTC. Translation gives CATSDPREGDFYEQYV. The rearrangement uses TRBV24-1 and TRBJ2-7; 8 positions agree with TRBD2. The V gene's germline CDR1 is KGHDR and CDR2 SFDVKD. J lost 3 bases, V lost 3 bases, and 9 bases had no gene match. The CDR3 spans 16 residues.

The chain has TRBV19 and TRBJ2-3, with 8 bases lining up with TRBD2. The trim removed 5 bases at V and 2 bases at J, leaving 6 bases unmatched. Per germline, CDR1 LNHDA and CDR2 SQIVND (reference sequence). The CDR3 has 15 residues. The CDR3: CASSPSAGVTDTQYF. The CDR3 coding sequence is TGTGCCAGTAGTCCATCAGCGGGAGTCACAGATACGCAGTATTTT.

This clone came up a few times. DNA of the CDR3: TGTGCCAGCAGCCCCTCATATAGGGGAGGTGGCTACACCTTC. The encoded protein is CASSPSYRGGGYTF. V usage is TRBV9 and J usage is TRBJ1-2, with D perhaps TRBD1 (5 bases). Germline lookup yields CDR1 SGDLS and CDR2 YYNGEE. Deletions cut 4 bases from V and 7 bases from J, with 17 bases between. This CDR3 contains 14 residues.

This sequence joins TRBV12-3 or TRBV12-4 and TRBJ2-5; TRBD1 is a possible D gene (5 bases). The CDR3 sequence is 13 residues long. V was shortened by 5 bases and J by 3 bases, with 10 bases between the two germline ends. CDR3 coding DNA: TGTGCCAGCAGTCTGACAGAAAAAGAGACCCAGTACTTC. Translation: CASSLTEKETQYF.

The rearrangement links TRBV6-2 or TRBV6-3 to TRBJ1-1; possibly TRBD1 for D (6 bases). Germline lookup yields CDR1 MNHEY and CDR2 SVGEGT. The CDR3 covers 13 residues. The ends were cut back, 6 bases at V and 5 bases at J, with 13 bases in the middle. The CDR3 sequence is CASSPTGWTEAFF. The CDR3 DNA reads as TGTGCCAGCAGCCCGACAGGTTGGACTGAAGCTTTCTTT.

The rearrangement joins TRBV5-1 to TRBJ1-1, with D perhaps matching TRBD1 (6 bases). The CDR3 has 11 amino acids. Looked up from germline, CDR1 is SGHRS and CDR2 is YFSETQ. V lost 5 bases and J lost 8, with 10 bases in between. The CDR3 is CASRGGPEAFF. CDR3 DNA sequence: TGCGCCAGCAGGGGGGGGCCAGAAGCTTTCTTT. The variable domain in full, completed from reference TRBV5-1 and TRBJ1-1, reads KAGVTQTPRYLIKTRGQQVTLSCSPISGHRSVSWYQQTPGQGLQFLFEYFSETQRNKGNFPGRFSGRQFSNSRSEMNVSTLELGDSALYLCASRGGPEAFFGQGTRLTVV.

This chain connects TRBV6-5 to TRBJ2-3, with D unresolved. This CDR3 has 15 amino acids. The germline CDR1 and CDR2 sequences are MNHEY and SVGAGI. The germline V and J ends were trimmed by 5 bases and 3 bases, with 15 bases remaining between them. The CDR3 coding sequence is TGTGCCAGCAGTCCTTCGACACGGAAAACAGATACGCAGTATTTT. Its translation: CASSPSTRKTDTQYF.

This chain joins TRBV7-2 and TRBJ2-3, with D perhaps TRBD1 (5 bases). Trimming stripped 5 bases from V and 2 bases from J, with 8 bases between. This CDR3 comprises 13 residues. Germline CDR1 reads SGHTA; CDR2 reads FQGNSA. The CDR3 is CASSKGHTDTQYF. As DNA, the CDR3 is TGTGCCAGCAGCAAAGGACACACAGATACGCAGTATTTT.

This clone has a single count. CDR3 sequence reads: CASSAYTGTGELFF. The CDR3 DNA reads as TGTGCCAGCAGTGCCTACACAGGCACCGGGGAGCTGTTTTTT. J is TRBJ2-2 and V is TRBV27; maybe TRBD1 (5 bases). Trimming removed 5 bases from V and 4 bases from J, with 11 bases in between. The CDR3 has 14 residues. Germline V lookup: CDR1 MNHEY, CDR2 SMNVEV (reference sequence).

This clone was found a few times. CDR3 sequence: CAGRSGGTYEQYF. The CDR3 nucleotides are TGTGCCGGCCGTAGCGGGGGAACCTACGAGCAGTACTTC. The gene calls are TRBV6-5 and TRBJ2-7, with 9 bases fitting TRBD2. The germline gives CDR1 MNHEY, CDR2 SVGAGI. The CDR3 is 13 amino acids. Germline trimming cut 11 bases from V and 2 bases from J; bases unmatched to any gene: 7.

J is TRBJ2-7 and V is TRBV5-3; D possibly corresponds to TRBD1 (5 bases). TRBV5-3 is identified as an open reading frame with a role that is uncertain. Trimming stripped 0 bases from V and 2 bases from J, with 9 bases between. The CDR3 contains 14 residues. DNA of the CDR3: TGTGCCAGAAGCTTGGGCAGGGCTCCCTACGAGCAGTACTTC. Protein sequence: CARSLGRAPYEQYF.

V is TRBV6-5 and J is TRBJ2-3, with 7 bases matching TRBD2. With V trimmed by 10 bases and J by 0 bases, 10 bases remained unmatched. The germline CDR1 and CDR2 sequences are MNHEY and SVGAGI. CDR3 length: 15 amino acids. CDR3 nucleotides: TGTGCCACCGGAGGGGCTAGCGGTAGCACAGATACGCAGTATTTT. Translation: CATGGASGSTDTQYF.

CDR3 sequence reads: CASSERGLARLRYQETQYF. The CDR3 region has the DNA TGTGCCAGCAGTGAAAGGGGACTAGCGAGGCTCAGGTACCAAGAGACCCAGTACTTC. The chain combines TRBV2 with TRBJ2-5; the match to TRBD2 covers 10 bases. The CDR3 is 19 residues long. Germline lookup yields CDR1 SNHLY and CDR2 FYNNEI. V shed 2 bases and J 0 bases; nucleotides not matched to a gene: 12.

The V call is TRBV5-5, the J call TRBJ1-2, with D unclear. The CDR3 is made up of 15 amino acids. In germline, CDR1 is SGHKS, CDR2 YYEKEE (reference sequence). Trimming took 1 base from V and 5 from J, leaving 15 bases between them. CDR3 protein: CASSLSGLPDYGYTF. In DNA, the CDR3 is TGTGCCAGCAGCTTGTCCGGACTCCCAGATTATGGCTACACCTTC.

The gene calls are TRBV6-5 and TRBJ2-5; D is undetermined. This CDR3 is 13 amino acids long. Trimming removed 2 bases at V and 5 bases at J, with 9 bases between. The germline V gene encodes CDR1 MNHEY and CDR2 SVGAGI. This CDR3 is CASSYRLWETQYF. The CDR3 DNA follows: TGTGCCAGCAGTTACAGACTCTGGGAGACCCAGTACTTC.

The V gene is TRBV5-1, the J gene TRBJ2-2; D is unresolved. This CDR3 comprises 14 residues. Germline CDR1 reads SGHRS; CDR2 reads YFSETQ. V was shortened by 2 bases and J by 6 bases, with 11 bases between the two germline ends. This chain's CDR3 is CASSFGLGSGELFF. CDR3 in DNA: TGCGCCAGCAGCTTTGGTTTGGGCTCCGGGGAGCTGTTTTTT.

The V and J genes are TRBV7-7 and TRBJ2-6; possibly TRBD2 for D (5 bases). Looked up from germline, CDR1 is SSHAT and CDR2 is FNYEAQ (reference sequence). The CDR3 is 15 residues long. Trimming took 5 bases from V and 0 from J, leaving 8 bases between them. In DNA form, the CDR3 reads TGTGCCAGCAGCACCGGGATCTCTGGGGCCAACGTCCTGACTTTC. Residues: CASSTGISGANVLTF.

This chain joins TRBV6-5 and TRBJ2-7; the match to TRBD2 covers 14 bases. The CDR3 length is 15 residues. J gave up 7 bases and V 4 bases, and 6 bases lay outside the gene matches. From germline, CDR1 is MNHEY and CDR2 SVGAGI. The CDR3 region is CASSSGLAGGREQYV. The CDR3 DNA reads as TGTGCCAGCAGTTCCGGACTAGCGGGGGGTAGGGAGCAGTACGTC.